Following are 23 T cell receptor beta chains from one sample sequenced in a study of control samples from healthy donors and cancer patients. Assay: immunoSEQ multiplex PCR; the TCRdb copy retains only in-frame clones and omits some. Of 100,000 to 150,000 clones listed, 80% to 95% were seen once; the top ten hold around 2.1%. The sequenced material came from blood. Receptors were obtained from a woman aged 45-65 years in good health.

The CDR3 region is CASSTSYAGETYEQYF. CDR3 coding DNA: TGTGCCAGCAGCACCAGCTACGCGGGGGAAACCTACGAGCAGTACTTC. This chain joins TRBV21-1 and TRBJ2-7; the table assigns TRBD2, which was not confirmed against the DNA. TRBV21-1 is described as a pseudogene. This CDR3 has 16 residues.

The CDR3 is CASTSSLTGELFF. The CDR3 coding sequence is TGTGCCAGCACCTCTAGCTTGACCGGGGAGCTGTTTTTT. V and J are TRBV12-3 or TRBV12-4 and TRBJ2-2; TRBD2 is a possible D gene (5 bases). Trimming left V 7 bases short and J 5 bases short, with 11 bases between. The length of the CDR3 is 13 residues.

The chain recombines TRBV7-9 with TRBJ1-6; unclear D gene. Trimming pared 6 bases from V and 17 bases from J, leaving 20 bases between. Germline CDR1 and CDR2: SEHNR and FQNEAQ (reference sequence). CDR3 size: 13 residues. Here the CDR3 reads CASSSMDGDIIHF. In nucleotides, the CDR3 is TGTGCCAGCAGTTCAATGGACGGTGACATTATCCACTTT. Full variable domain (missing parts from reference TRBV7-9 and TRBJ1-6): DTGVSQNPRHKITKRGQNVTFRCDPISEHNRLYWYRQTLGQGPEFLTYFQNEAQLEKSRLLSDRFSAERPKGSFSTLEIQRTEQGDSAMYLCASSSMDGDIIHFGNGTRLTVT.

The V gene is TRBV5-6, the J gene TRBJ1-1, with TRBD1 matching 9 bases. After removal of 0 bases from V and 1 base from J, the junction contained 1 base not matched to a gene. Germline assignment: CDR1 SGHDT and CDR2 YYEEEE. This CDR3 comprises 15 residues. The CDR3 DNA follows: TGTGCCAGCAGCTTGGGGGACAGGGAGAACACTGAAGCTTTCTTT. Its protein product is CASSLGDRENTEAFF. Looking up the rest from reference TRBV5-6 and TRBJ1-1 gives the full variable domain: DAGVTQSPTHLIKTRGQQVTLRCSPKSGHDTVSWYQQALGQGPQFIFQYYEEEERQRGNFPDRFSGHQFPNYSSELNVNALLLGDSALYLCASSLGDRENTEAFFGQGTRLTVV.

CDR3 coding DNA: TGTGCCACCAGCCAGGAGGTTGCAGGTGGCTACACCTTC. Amino acids: CATSQEVAGGYTF. This sequence joins TRBV15 and TRBJ1-2, with no clear D. V lost 5 bases, J lost 7 bases, and 14 bases lay in between. The CDR3 spans 13 residues. Looked up from germline, CDR1 is LNHNV and CDR2 is YYDKDF (reference sequence).

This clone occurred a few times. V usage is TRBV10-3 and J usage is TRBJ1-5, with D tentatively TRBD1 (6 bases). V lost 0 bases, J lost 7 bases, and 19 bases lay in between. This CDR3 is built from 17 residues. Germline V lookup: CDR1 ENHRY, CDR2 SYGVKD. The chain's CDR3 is CAISESKLGGAKQPQHF. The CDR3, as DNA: TGTGCCATCAGTGAGTCGAAATTGGGGGGGGCAAAGCAGCCCCAGCATTTT.

The CDR3 nucleotides are TGTGCCAGCAGTTACGTACAGACGATGGGGCAGCCCCAGCATTTT. Translation gives CASSYVQTMGQPQHF. The chain combines TRBV6-6 with TRBJ1-5, with D unclear. Trimming took 2 bases from V and 7 from J, leaving 15 bases between them. Germline-derived CDR1 and CDR2 are MNHNY and SVGAGI (reference sequence). This CDR3 comprises 15 residues.

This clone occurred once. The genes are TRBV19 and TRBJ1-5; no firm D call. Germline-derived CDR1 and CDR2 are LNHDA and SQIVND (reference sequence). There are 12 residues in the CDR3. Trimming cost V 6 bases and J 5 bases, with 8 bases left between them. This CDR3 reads CASRALDQPQHF. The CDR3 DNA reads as TGTGCCAGTAGGGCTCTCGATCAGCCCCAGCATTTT.

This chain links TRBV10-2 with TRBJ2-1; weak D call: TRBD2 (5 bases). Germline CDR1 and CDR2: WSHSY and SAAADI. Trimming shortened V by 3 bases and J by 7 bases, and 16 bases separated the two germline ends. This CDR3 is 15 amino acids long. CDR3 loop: CASSDSADPRNEQFF. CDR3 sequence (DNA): TGCGCCAGCAGTGATAGCGCGGACCCTCGGAATGAGCAGTTCTTC.

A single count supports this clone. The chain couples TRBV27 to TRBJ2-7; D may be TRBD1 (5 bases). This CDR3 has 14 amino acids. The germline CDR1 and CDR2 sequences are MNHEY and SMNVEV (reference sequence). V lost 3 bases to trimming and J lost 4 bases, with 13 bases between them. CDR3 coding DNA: TGTGCCAGCAGTTTTTCGCGGACATCGTACGAGCAGTACTTC. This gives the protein CASSFSRTSYEQYF.

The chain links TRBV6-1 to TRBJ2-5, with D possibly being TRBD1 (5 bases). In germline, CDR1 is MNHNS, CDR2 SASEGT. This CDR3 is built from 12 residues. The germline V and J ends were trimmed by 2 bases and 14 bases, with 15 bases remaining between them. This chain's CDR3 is CASSEMGRATYF. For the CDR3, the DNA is TGTGCCAGCAGTGAAATGGGGCGTGCGACCTACTTC.

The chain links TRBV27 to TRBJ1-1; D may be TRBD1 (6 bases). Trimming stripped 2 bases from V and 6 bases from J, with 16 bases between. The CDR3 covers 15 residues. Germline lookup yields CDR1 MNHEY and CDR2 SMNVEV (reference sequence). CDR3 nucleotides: TGTGCCAGCAGTTTAACCAATATGGGGGCAGCTGAAGCTTTCTTT. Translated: CASSLTNMGAAEAFF.

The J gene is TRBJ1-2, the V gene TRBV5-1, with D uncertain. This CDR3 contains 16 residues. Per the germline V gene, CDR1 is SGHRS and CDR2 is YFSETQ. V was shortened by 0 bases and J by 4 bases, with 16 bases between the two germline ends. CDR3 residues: CASSLVASQGSYGYTF. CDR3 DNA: TGCGCCAGCAGCTTGGTGGCCTCTCAAGGGTCCTATGGCTACACCTTC.

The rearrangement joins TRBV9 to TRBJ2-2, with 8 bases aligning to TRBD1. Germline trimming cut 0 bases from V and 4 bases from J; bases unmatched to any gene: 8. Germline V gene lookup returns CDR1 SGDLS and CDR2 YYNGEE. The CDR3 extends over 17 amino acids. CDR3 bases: TGTGCCAGCAGCGTAGCCCCCGGGACAGGAAGCACCGGGGAGCTGTTTTTT. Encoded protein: CASSVAPGTGSTGELFF. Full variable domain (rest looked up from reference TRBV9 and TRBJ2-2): DSGVTQTPKHLITATGQRVTLRCSPRSGDLSVYWYQQSLDQGLQFLIQYYNGEERAKGNILERFSAQQFPDLHSELNLSSLELGDSALYFCASSVAPGTGSTGELFFGEGSRLTVL.

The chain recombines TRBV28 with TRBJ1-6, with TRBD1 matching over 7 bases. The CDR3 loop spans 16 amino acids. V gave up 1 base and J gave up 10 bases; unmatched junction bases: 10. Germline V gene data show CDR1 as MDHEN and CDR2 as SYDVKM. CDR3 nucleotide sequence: TGTGCCAGCAGTTTATTTGATGGGACAGCGGGATCACCCCTCCACTTT. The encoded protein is CASSLFDGTAGSPLHF.

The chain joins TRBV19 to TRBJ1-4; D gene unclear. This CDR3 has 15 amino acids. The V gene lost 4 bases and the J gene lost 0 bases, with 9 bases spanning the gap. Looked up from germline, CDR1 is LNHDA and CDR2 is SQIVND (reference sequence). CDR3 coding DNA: TGTGCCAGTAGTAGTGGGCAGACAACTAATGAAAAACTGTTTTTT. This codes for CASSSGQTTNEKLFF.

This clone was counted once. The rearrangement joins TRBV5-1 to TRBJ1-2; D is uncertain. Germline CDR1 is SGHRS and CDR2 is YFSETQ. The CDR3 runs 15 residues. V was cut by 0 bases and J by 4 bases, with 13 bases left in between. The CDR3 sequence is CASSLEAGLGYGYTF. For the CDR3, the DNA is TGCGCCAGCAGCTTGGAGGCAGGACTAGGCTATGGCTACACCTTC.

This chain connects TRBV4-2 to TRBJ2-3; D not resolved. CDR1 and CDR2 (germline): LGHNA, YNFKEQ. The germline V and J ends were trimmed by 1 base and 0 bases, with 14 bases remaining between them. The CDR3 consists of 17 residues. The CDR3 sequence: CASSQVWAETSTDTQYF. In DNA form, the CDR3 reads TGTGCCAGCAGCCAAGTCTGGGCGGAGACTAGCACAGATACGCAGTATTTT.

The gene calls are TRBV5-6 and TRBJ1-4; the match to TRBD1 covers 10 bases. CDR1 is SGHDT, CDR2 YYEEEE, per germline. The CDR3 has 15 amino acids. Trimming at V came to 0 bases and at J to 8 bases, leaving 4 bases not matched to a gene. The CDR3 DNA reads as TGTGCCAGCAGCTTGGGACAGGGGGCAAGAGAAAAACTGTTTTTT. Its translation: CASSLGQGAREKLFF.

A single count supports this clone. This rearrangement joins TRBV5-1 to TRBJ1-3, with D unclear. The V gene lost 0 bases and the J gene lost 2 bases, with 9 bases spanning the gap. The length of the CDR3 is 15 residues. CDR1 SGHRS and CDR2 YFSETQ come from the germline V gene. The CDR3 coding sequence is TGCGCCAGCAGCTTGGAGTCCGGAGCTGGAAACACCATATATTTT. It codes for CASSLESGAGNTIYF.

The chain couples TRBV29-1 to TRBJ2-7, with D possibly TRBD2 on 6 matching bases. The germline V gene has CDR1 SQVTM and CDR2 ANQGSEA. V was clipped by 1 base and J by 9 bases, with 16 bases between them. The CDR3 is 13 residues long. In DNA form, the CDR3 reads TGCAGCGTTGAAGGTCCACGGGGGAGCGGGCAGTACTTC. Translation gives CSVEGPRGSGQYF.

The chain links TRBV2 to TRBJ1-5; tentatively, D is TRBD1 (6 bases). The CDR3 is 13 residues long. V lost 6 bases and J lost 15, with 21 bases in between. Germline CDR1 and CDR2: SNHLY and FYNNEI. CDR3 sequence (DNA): TGTGCCAGCAGCCAACAGGGTAGCGGTTTGGGGCATTTT. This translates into CASSQQGSGLGHF.

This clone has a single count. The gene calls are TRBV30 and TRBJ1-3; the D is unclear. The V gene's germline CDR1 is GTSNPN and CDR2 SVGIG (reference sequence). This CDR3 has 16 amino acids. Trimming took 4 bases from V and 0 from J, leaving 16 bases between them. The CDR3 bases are TGTGCCTGGACGCCCATCATGGGAAACTCTGGAAACACCATATATTTT. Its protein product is CAWTPIMGNSGNTIYF. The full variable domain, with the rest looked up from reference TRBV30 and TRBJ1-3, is SQTIHQWPATLVQPVGSPLSLECTVEGTSNPNLYWYRQAAGRGLQLLFYSVGIGQISSEVPQNLSASRPQDRQFILSSKKLLLSDSGFYLCAWTPIMGNSGNTIYFGEGSWLTVV.